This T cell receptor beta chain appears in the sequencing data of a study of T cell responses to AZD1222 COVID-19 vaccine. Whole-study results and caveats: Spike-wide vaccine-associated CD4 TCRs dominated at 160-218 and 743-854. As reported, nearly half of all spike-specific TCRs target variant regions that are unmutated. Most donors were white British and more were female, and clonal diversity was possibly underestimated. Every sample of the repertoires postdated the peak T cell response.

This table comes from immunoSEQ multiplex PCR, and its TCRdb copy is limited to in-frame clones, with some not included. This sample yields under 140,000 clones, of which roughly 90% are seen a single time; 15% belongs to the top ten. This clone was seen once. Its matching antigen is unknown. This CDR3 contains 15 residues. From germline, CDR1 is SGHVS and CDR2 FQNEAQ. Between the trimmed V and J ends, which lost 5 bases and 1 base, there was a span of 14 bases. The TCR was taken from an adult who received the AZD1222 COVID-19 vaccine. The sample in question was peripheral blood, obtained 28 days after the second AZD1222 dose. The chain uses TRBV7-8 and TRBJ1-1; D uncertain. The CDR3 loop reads CASSLLVPENTEAFF. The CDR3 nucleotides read TGTGCCAGCAGCCTCCTCGTACCAGAGAACACTGAAGCTTTCTTT.